The sequence of this TCR beta chain was determined in a study of blood T cell repertoires in COVID-19. Whole-study context: Italy, Spain and the United States were the sources of the convalescent and acute COVID-19 samples. The analysed material was cDNA or gDNA that came from T cells, B-cell-depleted T cells, or PBMCs.

The germline V gene has CDR1 SGHAT and CDR2 FQNNGV. This CDR3 has 14 residues. The V and J ends lost 5 bases and 7 bases, in that order; junction bases with no gene match: 11. This table comes from immunoSEQ multiplex PCR, and its TCRdb copy is limited to in-frame clones, with some not included. Altogether some 93,000 clones are present, 80% to 90% being singletons, with the ten largest covering less than 9%. This TCR was sampled from a man between 60 and 75 years old with acute or convalescent COVID-19. Sequencing used peripheral blood. The chain combines TRBV11-2 with TRBJ2-7; 7 bases are a match to TRBD2. CDR3 bases: TGTGCCAGCAGCATTCCGGGACTAATTGGGGAGCAGTACTTC. Amino acid sequence: CASSIPGLIGEQYF.